These 17 T cell receptor beta chains were sequenced from one sample in a study of shared clonotypes between healthy human individuals. The method was immunoSEQ multiplex PCR; TCRdb's version includes in-frame clones alone and lacks a portion of them. Among 190,000 or so clones listed, roughly 91% were seen once. The sample taken for sequencing was naive CD4+ T cells sorted from blood. Stated subset: CD45RA+ positively selected. All receptors derive from a woman in her 30s in good health.

The chain uses TRBV11-3 and TRBJ2-1; 9 bases are a match to TRBD2. J gave up 6 bases and V 4 bases, and 10 bases lay outside the gene matches. Germline V gene data show CDR1 as SGHNT and CDR2 as YENEEA. The CDR3 runs 16 residues. CDR3 nucleotide sequence: TGTGCCAGCAGCTCGCAACCCGGGACTAGCTTCAATGAGCAGTTCTTC. This codes for CASSSQPGTSFNEQFF. The full variable domain, in which reference TRBV11-3 and TRBJ2-1 provide the parts outside the CDR3, is EAGVVQSPRYKIIEKKQPVAFWCNPISGHNTLYWYLQNLGQGPELLIRYENEEAVDDSQLPKDRFSAERLKGVDSTLKIQPAELGDSAVYLCASSSQPGTSFNEQFFGPGTRLTVL.

The genes are TRBV14 and TRBJ2-2; 8 nucleotides line up with TRBD1. Trimming cost V 4 bases and J 7 bases; bases outside gene matches: 11. The CDR3 is 16 residues long. CDR1 is SGHDN, CDR2 FVKESK, per germline. CDR3 nucleotides: TGTGCCAGCAGCCCCGGCTCTCAGGGGGCGGTCGGGGAGCTGTTTTTT. Translated: CASSPGSQGAVGELFF.

The chain has TRBV6-6 and TRBJ1-2; tentative D call: TRBD1 (5 bases). CDR3 length: 15 residues. V was clipped by 5 bases and J by 6 bases, with 19 bases between them. Germline values: CDR1 MNHNY, CDR2 SVGAGI (reference sequence). This CDR3 reads CASSQRDRPRDGYTF. DNA of the CDR3: TGTGCCAGCAGTCAAAGGGACCGACCAAGGGATGGCTACACCTTC.

The chain uses TRBV27 and TRBJ2-7; 10 positions agree with TRBD2. V trimming: 6 bases; J trimming: 9 bases; junction bases outside the gene matches: 11. Germline CDR1 and CDR2: MNHEY and SMNVEV (reference sequence). The CDR3 sequence is 14 residues long. The chain's CDR3 is CASSSPGTSELQYF. The CDR3 DNA sequence: TGTGCCAGCAGCTCACCCGGGACTAGCGAACTGCAGTACTTC.

The chain uses TRBV15 and TRBJ2-1; possibly TRBD1 or TRBD2 for D (5 bases each). CDR1 and CDR2 from the germline V gene are LNHNV and YYDKDF (reference sequence). V lost 0 bases and J 6 bases, leaving 18 bases between the germline ends. The CDR3 is made up of 17 amino acids. CDR3 coding DNA: TGTGCCACCAGCAGAGATCATGGTAGGGGAACTAGCAATGAGCAGTTCTTC. Amino acid sequence: CATSRDHGRGTSNEQFF.

This clone was counted between two and nine times. This chain joins TRBV4-1 and TRBJ2-7; 9 nucleotides match TRBD2. The germline gives CDR1 MGHRA, CDR2 YSYEKL. CDR3 length: 15 residues. Trimming at V came to 0 bases and at J to 6 bases, leaving 6 bases not matched to a gene. The CDR3 loop reads CASSQDAAGGTEQYF. The CDR3 DNA is TGCGCCAGCAGCCAAGATGCAGCGGGAGGTACCGAGCAGTACTTC.

The V call is TRBV28, the J call TRBJ1-1, with 8 bases identical to TRBD1. CDR3 length equals 15 residues. V lost 2 bases, J lost 5 bases, and 7 bases stayed unmatched. The germline V gene encodes CDR1 MDHEN and CDR2 SYDVKM. DNA for the CDR3: TGTGCCAGCAGTTTAGGAACAGGGGGGAGAACTGAAGCTTTCTTT. Translation: CASSLGTGGRTEAFF.

V and J are TRBV11-1 and TRBJ2-7; D unresolved. The germline V and J ends were trimmed by 1 base and 0 bases, with 7 bases remaining between them. This CDR3 region has 14 residues. Germline CDR1 SGHAT, CDR2 FQDESV (reference sequence). The CDR3 DNA is TGTGCCAGCAGCTTAGAGAGGAGCTCCTACGAGCAGTACTTC. Protein: CASSLERSSYEQYF. Full variable domain (rest looked up from reference TRBV11-1 and TRBJ2-7): EAEVAQSPRYKITEKSQAVAFWCDPISGHATLYWYRQILGQGPELLVQFQDESVVDDSQLPKDRFSAERLKGVDSTLKIQPAELGDSAMYLCASSLERSSYEQYFGPGTRLTVT.

This clone was seen a single time. The chain links TRBV29-1 to TRBJ1-4, with no clear D. Deletions cut 2 bases from V and 4 bases from J, with 11 bases between. Germline V CDR1 and CDR2: SQVTM, ANQGSEA. The CDR3 sequence is 14 residues long. CDR3 amino acids: CSVESRQDNEKLFF. As DNA, the CDR3 is TGCAGCGTTGAATCCCGGCAGGATAATGAAAAACTGTTTTTT.

The chain employs TRBV30 and TRBJ2-5; TRBD1 matches at 8 bases. This CDR3 region has 14 residues. Germline CDR1 reads GTSNPN; CDR2 reads SVGIG (reference sequence). J lost 2 bases, V lost 3 bases, and 5 bases had no gene match. This chain's CDR3 is CAWRQGAWQETQYF. The CDR3 DNA reads TGTGCCTGGAGGCAGGGGGCTTGGCAAGAGACCCAGTACTTC.

About this clone: Other DNA sequences in the sample encode the same CDR3. The chain joins TRBV28 to TRBJ1-3; TRBD1 matches 9 bases. CDR3 length: 14 amino acids. The V gene's germline CDR1 is MDHEN and CDR2 SYDVKM. Trimming at V came to 6 bases and at J to 3 bases, leaving 3 bases not matched to a gene. The CDR3 DNA reads TGTGCCAGCAGGGGACAGGGACTTGGAAACACCATATATTTT. Translated, it gives CASRGQGLGNTIYF.

The V gene is TRBV19, the J gene TRBJ1-1; a weak D match, TRBD1 (5 bases). V was shortened by 6 bases and J by 4 bases, with 18 bases between the two germline ends. Per the germline V gene, CDR1 is LNHDA and CDR2 is SQIVND (reference sequence). The CDR3 has 15 residues. The CDR3 DNA reads as TGTGCCAGTAGCAAAGGGGCCCAACGGAGCACTGAAGCTTTCTTT. It codes for CASSKGAQRSTEAFF.

The rearrangement joins TRBV5-1 to TRBJ2-5, with a tentative D call TRBD2 (6 bases). The CDR3 has 15 amino acids. Germline lookup yields CDR1 SGHRS and CDR2 YFSETQ. V was cut by 1 base and J by 2 bases, with 12 bases left in between. CDR3 in DNA: TGCGCCAGCAGCTTGAGGCCGGGACTTCAAGAGACCCAGTACTTC. Its protein is CASSLRPGLQETQYF.

This clone was counted once. CDR3 sequence reads: CASSVGEVQTGKLFF. The CDR3 bases are TGTGCCAGCAGCGTAGGGGAGGTCCAAACCGGAAAACTGTTTTTT. The chain joins TRBV9 to TRBJ1-4; D not resolved. Germline V gene data show CDR1 as SGDLS and CDR2 as YYNGEE. This CDR3 comprises 15 residues. Trimming removed 0 bases at V and 10 bases at J, with 16 bases between. Full variable domain (remainder filled in from reference TRBV9 and TRBJ1-4): DSGVTQTPKHLITATGQRVTLRCSPRSGDLSVYWYQQSLDQGLQFLIQYYNGEERAKGNILERFSAQQFPDLHSELNLSSLELGDSALYFCASSVGEVQTGKLFFGSGTQLSVL.

The sample holds one count of this clone. The rearrangement uses TRBV28 and TRBJ2-1; D may be TRBD1 or TRBD2 (5 bases each). The germline V and J ends were trimmed by 2 bases and 4 bases, with 12 bases remaining between them. Germline CDR1 reads MDHEN; CDR2 reads SYDVKM. This CDR3 is 15 amino acids long. The CDR3 spells CASSLGGVQYNEQFF. In DNA form, the CDR3 reads TGTGCCAGCAGTTTAGGGGGAGTGCAATACAATGAGCAGTTCTTC.

About this clone itself: The same CDR3 arises from other DNA sequences in this sample as well. The V and J genes are TRBV6-5 and TRBJ2-7; 10 bases fit TRBD1. From germline, CDR1 is MNHEY and CDR2 SVGAGI. The V and J ends lost 2 bases and 3 bases, in that order; junction bases with no gene match: 4. The CDR3 has 15 amino acids. CDR3 residues: CASSYGRDRGYEQYF. In DNA, the CDR3 is TGTGCCAGCAGTTACGGGCGGGACAGGGGCTACGAGCAGTACTTC.

The gene calls are TRBV27 and TRBJ2-1; D not certain. The CDR3 spans 11 residues. CDR1 is MNHEY, CDR2 SMNVEV, per germline (reference sequence). The V and J ends lost 5 bases and 3 bases respectively, with 2 bases between them. CDR3 amino acids: CASSHYNEQFF. CDR3 sequence (DNA): TGTGCCAGCAGTCACTACAATGAGCAGTTCTTC.